The 8 T cell receptor beta chains reported below all come from one sample, sequenced in a study of blood T cells in healthy people across ages. Together with a sample-barcoded 5' primer, a J-beta primer mix was included in a second PCR lasting about 6 to 11 cycles. TCRdb independently ran MiXCR on the 5' RACE reads; one entry per CDR3 protein. The sample carries about 1.8 million distinct CDR3 sequences, 40% to 55% recorded once. The sample consisted of blood. Receptor source: a woman aged 40 to 50 in good health.

This clonotype was seen more than once but under ten times. The chain has TRBV20-1 and TRBJ2-7; TRBD1 is a possible D gene (6 bases). This CDR3 region has 11 residues. Germline values: CDR1 DFQATT, CDR2 SNEGSKA (reference sequence). V was pared by 6 bases and J by 12 bases, with 18 bases between. The CDR3 coding sequence is TGCAGTGCGTCACAGGGCTTGATGGGGTACTTC. It specifies CSASQGLMGYF.

This clonotype came up a few times. CDR3 loop: CASSGARQETQYF. DNA of the CDR3: TGTGCCAGCAGTGGGGCACGCCAAGAGACCCAGTACTTC. The chain is built from TRBV2 and TRBJ2-5; D remains unclear. The V and J ends lost 4 bases and 1 base respectively, with 7 bases between them. Germline assignment: CDR1 SNHLY and CDR2 FYNNEI. CDR3 length: 13 residues.

The chain has TRBV6-2 or TRBV6-3 and TRBJ2-7; D is perhaps TRBD1 (6 bases). The DNA end favors TRBJ2-5, so the J call may be wrong. Germline V gene lookup returns CDR1 MNHEY and CDR2 SVGEGT. CDR3 length: 14 residues. The CDR3 protein is CASSYTGPSETQYF. CDR3 sequence (DNA): TGTGCCAGCAGTTACACAGGGCCCTCCGAGACCCAGTACTTC.

The V call is TRBV7-2, the J call TRBJ2-1; TRBD1 matches 9 bases. With 3 bases clipped from V and 7 bases from J, the junction kept 10 bases outside the gene matches. Per germline, CDR1 SGHTA and CDR2 FQGNSA. The CDR3 runs 16 residues. As DNA, the CDR3 is TGTGCCAGCAGCTTGAACCCGACAGGGGGGAGGAATGAGCAGTTCTTC. This sequence encodes CASSLNPTGGRNEQFF.

This clonotype turned up a few times. A junction end diverges from the germline sequence, so it may reflect a read error. V usage is TRBV4-3 and J usage is TRBJ1-2; 8 positions match TRBD1. CDR3 size: 15 residues. Germline CDR1 reads LGHNA; CDR2 reads YSLEER. The CDR3 sequence: CASSQEGTGLYGYTF. The CDR3 region has the DNA TGCGCTAGCAGCCAAGAGGGGACAGGACTCTATGGCTACACCTTC.

The CDR3 sequence: CSADGQEPTNTEAFF. The CDR3 coding sequence is TGCAGTGCGGACGGACAGGAACCGACGAACACTGAAGCTTTCTTT. The chain is built from TRBV20-1 and TRBJ1-1, with 7 nucleotides matching TRBD1. V shed 6 bases and J 1 base; nucleotides not matched to a gene: 11. Germline V gene lookup returns CDR1 DFQATT and CDR2 SNEGSKA (reference sequence). This CDR3 has 15 amino acids.

The chain recombines TRBV6-2 or TRBV6-3 with TRBJ2-7, with D perhaps assigned TRBD1 or TRBD2 (5 bases each). The germline V and J ends were trimmed by 8 bases and 0 bases, with 17 bases remaining between them. There are 15 residues in the CDR3. Germline CDR1 and CDR2: MNHEY and SVGEGT. CDR3 amino acids: CASGTFLSLSYEQYF. The CDR3 DNA reads as TGTGCCAGCGGGACCTTTTTGAGCCTCTCCTACGAGCAGTACTTC.

This rearrangement joins TRBV12-3 or TRBV12-4 to TRBJ2-4, with D hard to call. V lost 2 bases to trimming and J lost 1 base, with 12 bases between them. This CDR3 is 16 amino acids long. CDR3 bases: TGTGCCAGCAGTTTAATACCGAGGTGGGCCAAAAACATTCAGTACTTC. Protein product: CASSLIPRWAKNIQYF.